What follows are 27 T cell receptor beta chains derived from one specimen sequenced in a study of shared clonotypes between healthy human individuals. Profiled with immunoSEQ multiplex PCR; TCRdb holds only in-frame clones, not every one. This table holds 2,500,000 or so clones, 90% to 95% found once. The sample taken for sequencing was naive CD4+ T cells from PBMCs. Subset defined: CD45RA+ positively selected. The receptors here all came from a man aged 18 to 29 in good health. Some clones in this sample may be carry-over from other donors' samples.

This chain joins TRBV28 and TRBJ1-4; 7 bases align to TRBD1. Germline lookup yields CDR1 MDHEN and CDR2 SYDVKM. Trimming took 6 bases from V and 8 from J; bases not matched to a gene: 18. The CDR3 covers 17 residues. Here the CDR3 reads CASSSIVFGTADEKLFF. The CDR3 bases are TGTGCCAGCAGCTCTATCGTGTTCGGGACAGCGGACGAAAAACTGTTTTTT. Filled out from reference TRBV28 and TRBJ1-4, the complete variable domain reads DVKVTQSSRYLVKRTGEKVFLECVQDMDHENMFWYRQDPGLGLRLIYFSYDVKMKEKGDIPEGYSVSREKKERFSLILESASTNQTSMYLCASSSIVFGTADEKLFFGSGTQLSVL.

With regard to this clone: A junction boundary mismatches the germline segment, possibly from a read error. The chain is built from TRBV9 and TRBJ1-2; 7 bases are a match to TRBD1. The germline V gene has CDR1 SGDLS and CDR2 YYNGEE. This CDR3 comprises 15 residues. CDR3 protein: CASSPPGTANYRYTF. The DNA for the CDR3 is TGTGCCAGCAGCCCTCCCGGGACAGCCAACTATCGCTACACCTTC.

The chain has TRBV6-1 and TRBJ2-7; TRBD2 matches at 7 bases. Unmatched junction bases numbered 4, after V lost 6 bases and J lost 5 bases. Germline loops: CDR1 MNHNS, CDR2 SASEGT. The CDR3 covers 12 residues. CDR3 protein: CASRLALDEQYF. In DNA, the CDR3 is TGTGCCAGCAGACTAGCGTTGGACGAGCAGTACTTC.

V is TRBV5-1 and J is TRBJ2-1; 9 bases align to TRBD1. Germline V gene lookup returns CDR1 SGHRS and CDR2 YFSETQ. This CDR3 is built from 15 residues. J lost 9 bases, V lost 5 bases, and 12 bases had no gene match. Here the CDR3 reads CASRRGTGSSGEQFF. The CDR3 region has the DNA TGCGCCAGCAGGAGGGGGACAGGGAGTTCAGGTGAGCAGTTCTTC.

Regarding this clone: Other DNA sequences within the sample encode an identical CDR3. The chain joins TRBV30 to TRBJ2-7, with 7 bases identical to TRBD2. V shed 0 bases, J shed 3 bases, and the junction held 2 bases outside the gene matches. Germline V CDR1 and CDR2: GTSNPN, SVGIG (reference sequence). The CDR3 totals 13 residues. Here the CDR3 reads CAWSVGGSYEQYF. The CDR3 nucleotides read TGTGCCTGGAGTGTGGGGGGGAGCTACGAGCAGTACTTC.

J is TRBJ2-5 and V is TRBV20-1; maybe TRBD2 (5 bases). The germline V and J ends were trimmed by 5 bases and 4 bases, with 8 bases remaining between them. The germline CDR1 and CDR2 sequences are DFQATT and SNEGSKA (reference sequence). The CDR3 contains 11 residues. CDR3 protein: CSALALETQYF. The DNA for the CDR3 is TGCAGTGCTTTAGCGCTAGAGACCCAGTACTTC.

The chain carries TRBV5-4 and TRBJ2-7; 7 bases agree with TRBD2. V shed 4 bases and J 2 bases; nucleotides not matched to a gene: 12. This CDR3 is 16 amino acids long. The germline CDR1 and CDR2 sequences are SGHNT and YYREEE (reference sequence). CDR3 DNA sequence: TGTGCCAGCAGCGGCGGAGGGAGGGGACTACCCTACGAGCAGTACTTC. Its translation is CASSGGGRGLPYEQYF.

This chain connects TRBV5-1 to TRBJ2-5, with 7 bases fitting TRBD2. The CDR3 is 18 residues long. The V and J ends lost 0 bases and 0 bases, in that order; junction bases with no gene match: 11. CDR1 and CDR2 from the germline V gene are SGHRS and YFSETQ. CDR3 coding DNA: TGCGCCAGCAGCTTGGCTGGGCTAGCGGCAGTATACCAAGAGACCCAGTACTTC. Translation gives CASSLAGLAAVYQETQYF. The full variable domain, completed using reference TRBV5-1 and TRBJ2-5, is KAGVTQTPRYLIKTRGQQVTLSCSPISGHRSVSWYQQTPGQGLQFLFEYFSETQRNKGNFPGRFSGRQFSNSRSEMNVSTLELGDSALYLCASSLAGLAAVYQETQYFGPGTRLLVL.

The V call is TRBV2, the J call TRBJ2-7; no definite D call. V was cut by 1 base and J by 7 bases, with 8 bases left in between. This CDR3 has 12 amino acids. CDR1 is SNHLY and CDR2 is FYNNEI in the germline V gene. This CDR3 reads CASSEGFGEQYF. The CDR3 nucleotides read TGTGCCAGCAGTGAAGGGTTCGGGGAGCAGTACTTC.

V and J are TRBV6-6 and TRBJ2-1; D not certain. The V gene lost 2 bases and the J gene lost 3 bases, with 8 bases spanning the gap. The CDR3 is 14 residues long. Germline V gene sequence: CDR1 MNHNY, CDR2 SVGAGI (reference sequence). The CDR3: CASSYQPGYNEQFF. The CDR3 DNA follows: TGTGCCAGCAGTTACCAGCCAGGCTACAATGAGCAGTTCTTC.

The CDR3 loop is CASSDLRGAYEQYF. The CDR3 bases are TGTGCCAGCAGCGACCTTCGGGGGGCCTACGAGCAGTACTTC. This chain joins TRBV2 and TRBJ2-7, with 7 bases identical to TRBD2. Germline trimming cut 6 bases from V and 2 bases from J; bases unmatched to any gene: 7. CDR3 length: 14 amino acids. Germline-derived CDR1 and CDR2 are SNHLY and FYNNEI.

This chain links TRBV7-2 with TRBJ2-3, with 9 bases matching TRBD2. Germline V gene sequence: CDR1 SGHTA, CDR2 FQGNSA. With 3 bases clipped from V and 4 bases from J, the junction kept 5 bases outside the gene matches. The CDR3 is made up of 15 amino acids. The CDR3 is CASSLSSGIADTQYF. The CDR3 region has the DNA TGTGCCAGCAGCTTGTCTAGCGGGATCGCAGATACGCAGTATTTT.

About this clone: This same CDR3 is encoded by further DNA sequences in the sample. The rearrangement links TRBV27 to TRBJ1-1, with a possible D match to TRBD1 (6 bases). The CDR3 runs 15 residues. Trimming stripped 3 bases from V and 2 bases from J, with 13 bases between. Germline V CDR1 and CDR2: MNHEY, SMNVEV (reference sequence). CDR3 sequence: CASSLLDRPNTEAFF. The DNA of the CDR3 is TGTGCCAGCAGTTTGTTGGACAGACCTAACACTGAAGCTTTCTTT.

V gene TRBV2 combines with J gene TRBJ2-5; D call uncertain. CDR3 size: 15 residues. Germline lookup yields CDR1 SNHLY and CDR2 FYNNEI. Trimming removed 6 bases from V and 2 bases from J, with 16 bases in between. The DNA for the CDR3 is TGTGCCAGCAGGACTGGGTGGGGATTACAAGAGACCCAGTACTTC. Its protein is CASRTGWGLQETQYF.

V is TRBV4-1 and J is TRBJ2-1; 10 nucleotides align to TRBD2. The CDR3 is 16 residues long. With V trimmed by 0 bases and J by 10 bases, 9 bases remained unmatched. Looked up from germline, CDR1 is MGHRA and CDR2 is YSYEKL. CDR3 region: CASSQEASGRAREQFF. CDR3 coding DNA: TGCGCCAGCAGCCAAGAGGCCAGCGGGAGGGCCAGGGAGCAGTTCTTC.

The chain carries TRBV7-9 and TRBJ2-2, with a weak D call TRBD1 (7 bases). There are 14 residues in the CDR3. Trimming took off 5 bases at V and 6 bases at J, with 13 bases between the two ends. Germline V gene lookup returns CDR1 SEHNR and CDR2 FQNEAQ (reference sequence). DNA for the CDR3: TGTGCCAGCAGCCGAGACAGGGAGGCCGGGGAGCTGTTTTTT. Translation gives CASSRDREAGELFF.

V is TRBV19 and J is TRBJ2-7, with D unresolved. Per germline, CDR1 LNHDA and CDR2 SQIVND (reference sequence). Between the trimmed V and J ends, which lost 1 base and 6 bases, there was a span of 10 bases. The CDR3 runs 13 residues. The CDR3 DNA reads as TGTGCCAGTAGTATAGTTCGACTTAGCGAGCAGTACTTC. Protein sequence: CASSIVRLSEQYF.

CDR3 amino acids: CASSLVSGANVLTF. CDR3 in DNA: TGTGCCAGTAGTCTCGTTTCTGGGGCCAACGTCCTGACTTTC. The V gene is TRBV19, the J gene TRBJ2-6, with unresolved D. V gave up 5 bases and J gave up 1 base, with 6 bases separating them. Germline loops: CDR1 LNHDA, CDR2 SQIVND (reference sequence). This CDR3 has 14 amino acids.

V is TRBV7-3 and J is TRBJ2-1; 10 bases are a match to TRBD2. The CDR3 loop spans 16 amino acids. The V and J ends lost 5 bases and 6 bases, in that order; junction bases with no gene match: 10. The germline gives CDR1 SGHTA, CDR2 FQGTGA. CDR3 residues: CASSTSSGSRLNEQFF. The CDR3 nucleotides are TGTGCCAGCAGCACCTCTAGCGGGAGTAGGCTCAATGAGCAGTTCTTC.

This clone appeared once. Other DNA variants within this sample encode the same CDR3. The J gene is TRBJ2-7, the V gene TRBV7-6; 9 bases fit TRBD1. Per germline, CDR1 SGHVS and CDR2 FNYEAQ. The CDR3 spans 14 residues. Trimming removed 5 bases from V and 3 bases from J; junction bases left unmatched: 5. CDR3 nucleotides: TGTGCCAGCAGCCTACAGACAGGGGGCTACGAGCAGTACTTC. It translates to CASSLQTGGYEQYF.

As for this clone: A read error may produce the germline difference seen at one junction end. The chain recombines TRBV7-8 with TRBJ2-5, with 7 bases lining up with TRBD1. In germline, CDR1 is SGHVS, CDR2 FQNEAQ. The CDR3 contains 16 residues. DNA for the CDR3: TGTGCCAGCAGCCCCCGGACAGGTAGCATACAAGAGACTCAGTACTTC. Protein sequence: CASSPRTGSIQETQYF.

The chain recombines TRBV14 with TRBJ2-2; TRBD1 agrees at 7 bases. The ends lost 6 bases at V and 6 bases at J; junction bases unmatched: 7. The CDR3 length is 14 residues. Germline-derived CDR1 and CDR2 are SGHDN and FVKESK. This CDR3 reads CASRGGQVPGELFF. DNA of the CDR3: TGTGCCAGCAGGGGTGGACAGGTCCCCGGGGAGCTGTTTTTT.

Comments on this clone: The junction departs from germline at one end; a sequencing error may be responsible. V usage is TRBV10-3 and J usage is TRBJ2-7; tentatively, D is TRBD2 (6 bases). CDR3 length equals 15 residues. CDR1 and CDR2 (germline): ENHRY, SYGVKD. CDR3 amino acids: CASSYSKLAAGEQYF. As DNA, the CDR3 is TGTGCCAGCAGTTACTCGAAGCTGGCTGCGGGGGAGCAGTACTTC.

The chain joins TRBV5-1 to TRBJ2-6; D is uncertain. Looked up from germline, CDR1 is SGHRS and CDR2 is YFSETQ. V lost 0 bases, J lost 4 bases, and 14 bases lay in between. The CDR3 consists of 17 residues. In DNA form, the CDR3 reads TGCGCCAGCAGCTTGGTTGGAGTAAGGTGGGGGGCCAACGTCCTGACTTTC. Protein sequence: CASSLVGVRWGANVLTF. Together with reference TRBV5-1 and TRBJ2-6, the CDR3 gives the full variable domain: KAGVTQTPRYLIKTRGQQVTLSCSPISGHRSVSWYQQTPGQGLQFLFEYFSETQRNKGNFPGRFSGRQFSNSRSEMNVSTLELGDSALYLCASSLVGVRWGANVLTFGAGSRLTVL.

This clone came up a few times. The sample carries other DNA sequences with the same CDR3. The genes are TRBV7-3 and TRBJ1-1, with D hard to call. CDR1 and CDR2 from the germline V gene are SGHTA and FQGTGA. This CDR3 is built from 13 residues. V was pared by 5 bases and J by 2 bases, with 9 bases between. In DNA, the CDR3 is TGTGCCAGCAGCGGCACGGCCAACACTGAAGCTTTCTTT. This gives the protein CASSGTANTEAFF.

The chain uses TRBV6-1 and TRBJ2-3, with TRBD2 matching over 7 bases. Looked up from germline, CDR1 is MNHNS and CDR2 is SASEGT. J lost 3 bases, V lost 2 bases, and 8 bases had no gene match. This CDR3 has 16 residues. The CDR3 nucleotides read TGTGCCAGCAGTGAACAGAGCGGGAAGGTTACAGATACGCAGTATTTT. Amino acids: CASSEQSGKVTDTQYF.

This sequence joins TRBV18 and TRBJ1-3; D gene ambiguous. The CDR3 extends over 17 amino acids. V lost 3 bases to trimming and J lost 0 bases, with 15 bases between them. Germline V gene data show CDR1 as KGHSH and CDR2 as LQKENI. The CDR3 protein is CASSPIAAVSSGNTIYF. CDR3 DNA sequence: TGTGCCAGCTCACCGATTGCAGCCGTCAGCTCTGGAAACACCATATATTTT.